The clone carrying this TCR beta chain has a single count. This entry is derived from a study of OX40 agonist ivuxolimab in advanced cancers. Sequencing used immunoSEQ multiplex PCR; TCRdb keeps in-frame clones, though not all of them. The sample has approximately 77,000 clones; less than 95% are singletons. V lost 5 bases to trimming and J lost 6 bases, with 20 bases between them. The CDR3 is 15 residues long. The V gene's germline CDR1 is PRHDT and CDR2 FYEKMQ (reference sequence). Sampled blood was obtained at baseline, cycle 4 day 1, and cycle 7 day 1. This sequence joins TRBV13 and TRBJ2-7; maybe TRBD1 (8 bases). The material sequenced was CD4+ or CD8+ T cells sorted from blood, taken in a trial of the OX40 agonist ivuxolimab. The TCR was taken from an adult with an advanced solid tumor such as melanoma, head and neck, liver or kidney cancer. The CDR3 spells CASSVYQDREGEQYF. DNA for the CDR3: TGTGCCAGCAGCGTCTACCAGGACAGGGAGGGCGAGCAGTACTTC.